Shown below are 31 T cell receptor beta chains from a single sample sequenced in a study of blood T cell repertoires in COVID-19. Profiling relied on immunoSEQ multiplex PCR, and the TCRdb table lists in-frame clones only, not all of them. The sample shows over 200,000 clones, approximately 80% of them seen only once. Input material: PBMCs or T cells enriched from blood (not recorded which). These receptors originate from a man aged 60 to 75 who had recovered from COVID-19.

The V gene is TRBV4-2, the J gene TRBJ1-1, with 11 bases aligning to TRBD1. The CDR3 is 17 residues long. The J segment lost 5 bases and the V segment lost 4 bases, leaving 12 bases of the junction unmatched. Per the germline V gene, CDR1 is LGHNA and CDR2 is YNFKEQ. DNA of the CDR3: TGTGCCAGCAGCCCGGGTTCAGGACAGGGGGCGCGGACTGAAGCTTTCTTT. It yields the protein CASSPGSGQGARTEAFF.

The rearrangement uses TRBV29-1 and TRBJ2-7; a possible D gene is TRBD1 (5 bases). The CDR3 runs 12 residues. Between the trimmed V and J ends, which lost 1 base and 6 bases, there was a span of 10 bases. Germline lookup yields CDR1 SQVTM and CDR2 ANQGSEA. The CDR3 region is CSVEVGAGEQYF. The CDR3 DNA is TGCAGCGTTGAAGTAGGGGCTGGCGAGCAGTACTTC.

Only one count was recorded for this clone. The chain employs TRBV5-6 and TRBJ2-2, with D hard to call. This CDR3 contains 14 residues. Per germline, CDR1 SGHDT and CDR2 YYEEEE. With 2 bases removed from V and 1 base from J, the gap between germline ends came to 6 bases. CDR3: CASSFLQNTGELFF. Here the CDR3 DNA reads TGTGCCAGCAGCTTTTTACAGAACACCGGGGAGCTGTTTTTT. The whole variable domain, remainder taken from reference TRBV5-6 and TRBJ2-2, is DAGVTQSPTHLIKTRGQQVTLRCSPKSGHDTVSWYQQALGQGPQFIFQYYEEEERQRGNFPDRFSGHQFPNYSSELNVNALLLGDSALYLCASSFLQNTGELFFGEGSRLTVL.

V and J are TRBV7-9 and TRBJ2-5; TRBD2 might be the D (7 bases). This CDR3 has 15 amino acids. V gave up 6 bases and J gave up 2 bases, with 16 bases separating them. Germline CDR1 and CDR2: SEHNR and FQNEAQ (reference sequence). CDR3 sequence: CASRLGGQSQETQYF. The CDR3, as DNA: TGTGCCAGCAGACTGGGGGGGCAGTCGCAAGAGACCCAGTACTTC.

The table lists this clone with a count of one. The chain carries TRBV29-1 and TRBJ1-5; 11 bases match TRBD1. With V trimmed by 4 bases and J by 9 bases, 5 bases remained unmatched. The CDR3 has 13 amino acids. Looked up from germline, CDR1 is SQVTM and CDR2 is ANQGSEA. The CDR3 DNA reads TGCAGCGTTGTCCTGGGACAGGGGGGGCCCCAGCATTTT. This sequence encodes CSVVLGQGGPQHF.

The chain has TRBV7-2 and TRBJ2-2; D not certain. V lost 5 bases and J lost 8, with 15 bases in between. Germline lookup yields CDR1 SGHTA and CDR2 FQGNSA. This CDR3 comprises 14 residues. CDR3 coding DNA: TGTGCCAGCAGCCTTAGCCCTTGGCAGGGGGAGCTGTTTTTT. Amino acids: CASSLSPWQGELFF.

The rearrangement joins TRBV15 to TRBJ2-1, with D possibly being TRBD2 (6 bases). This CDR3 region has 15 residues. Trimming removed 0 bases from V and 4 bases from J, with 10 bases in between. Germline V gives CDR1 LNHNV, CDR2 YYDKDF (reference sequence). CDR3 amino acids: CATSRDGLAYNEQFF. Written as DNA, the CDR3 is TGTGCCACCAGCAGAGATGGGCTAGCGTACAATGAGCAGTTCTTC. The variable domain in full, with the rest retrieved from reference TRBV15 and TRBJ2-1, is DAMVIQNPRYQVTQFGKPVTLSCSQTLNHNVMYWYQQKSSQAPKLLFHYYDKDFNNEADTPDNFQSRRPNTSFCFLDIRSPGLGDTAMYLCATSRDGLAYNEQFFGPGTRLTVL.

The V gene is TRBV29-1, the J gene TRBJ1-3; weak D call: TRBD1 (5 bases). From germline, CDR1 is SQVTM and CDR2 ANQGSEA. The CDR3 is 16 amino acids. V was shortened by 0 bases and J by 0 bases, with 12 bases between the two germline ends. The DNA of the CDR3 is TGCAGCGTTGAAGATCGAGGAGGGGCCTCTGGAAACACCATATATTTT. It codes for CSVEDRGGASGNTIYF.

The V and J genes are TRBV9 and TRBJ1-2; D is unresolved. The CDR3 has 13 residues. Germline lookup yields CDR1 SGDLS and CDR2 YYNGEE. Trimming shortened V by 0 bases and J by 7 bases, and 10 bases separated the two germline ends. DNA of the CDR3: TGTGCCAGCAGCGTAGTAGCCTCCTTTGGCTACACCTTC. Protein product: CASSVVASFGYTF.

The J gene is TRBJ1-2, the V gene TRBV25-1, with 10 bases matching TRBD1. The J segment lost 7 bases and the V segment lost 4 bases, leaving 9 bases of the junction unmatched. CDR1 is MGHDK, CDR2 SYGVNS, per germline. CDR3 size: 15 residues. In DNA, the CDR3 is TGTGCCAGCAGTGGACAGGGGGCCCGCGAAGCTGGCTACACCTTC. It encodes CASSGQGAREAGYTF.

The gene calls are TRBV5-6 and TRBJ1-4, with 11 positions matching TRBD1. V lost 3 bases and J lost 2; bases outside the gene matches: 6. Germline CDR1 reads SGHDT; CDR2 reads YYEEEE. The CDR3 has 17 residues. The CDR3 loop is CASSSGQGVGTNEKLFF. The CDR3 region has the DNA TGTGCCAGCAGCTCGGGACAGGGGGTAGGTACTAATGAAAAACTGTTTTTT.

The chain uses TRBV27 and TRBJ2-1; weak D call: TRBD1 (5 bases). V was clipped by 2 bases and J by 4 bases, with 12 bases between them. This CDR3 is built from 15 residues. Germline V gene data show CDR1 as MNHEY and CDR2 as SMNVEV (reference sequence). CDR3 coding DNA: TGTGCCAGCAGTTTAACCCCCCAGGGTTACAATGAGCAGTTCTTC. This encodes CASSLTPQGYNEQFF.

The rearrangement uses TRBV5-1 and TRBJ2-3, with TRBD1 as a possible D gene (5 bases). The CDR3 covers 15 residues. CDR1 is SGHRS, CDR2 YFSETQ, per germline. Trimming took off 5 bases at V and 1 base at J, with 14 bases between the two ends. CDR3 coding DNA: TGCGCCAGCAGGGTGACAGCAGTTGGCACAGATACGCAGTATTTT. Encoded protein: CASRVTAVGTDTQYF.

This sequence joins TRBV7-2 and TRBJ2-1, with TRBD2 matching over 10 bases. Per germline, CDR1 SGHTA and CDR2 FQGNSA. With V trimmed by 1 base and J by 7 bases, 4 bases remained unmatched. The CDR3 runs to 15 residues. The CDR3 DNA reads as TGTGCCAGCAGCTTAGGTGGTAGCGGGGGGAATGAGCAGTTCTTC. Translation gives CASSLGGSGGNEQFF.

The chain joins TRBV5-1 to TRBJ2-7; D unclear. The CDR3 totals 14 residues. From germline, CDR1 is SGHRS and CDR2 YFSETQ. V was pared by 0 bases and J by 3 bases, with 10 bases between. The CDR3 spells CASSLGLVGYEQYF. The CDR3 DNA follows: TGCGCCAGCAGCTTGGGGCTAGTCGGCTACGAGCAGTACTTC. The full variable domain, its missing parts supplied by reference TRBV5-1 and TRBJ2-7, is KAGVTQTPRYLIKTRGQQVTLSCSPISGHRSVSWYQQTPGQGLQFLFEYFSETQRNKGNFPGRFSGRQFSNSRSEMNVSTLELGDSALYLCASSLGLVGYEQYFGPGTRLTVT.

V gene TRBV2 combines with J gene TRBJ2-1, with D maybe TRBD2 (6 bases). This CDR3 region has 15 residues. From germline, CDR1 is SNHLY and CDR2 FYNNEI. V lost 7 bases and J 4 bases, leaving 17 bases between the germline ends. This CDR3 is CASTVGLALYNEQFF. The CDR3 bases are TGTGCCAGCACTGTGGGGCTAGCGCTATACAATGAGCAGTTCTTC.

The DNA for the CDR3 is TGTGCCAGCAGCCAAGAGGGAGAGGAGTCACCCCTCCACTTT. Protein sequence: CASSQEGEESPLHF. The rearrangement uses TRBV4-2 and TRBJ1-6; D ambiguous. Germline V gives CDR1 LGHNA, CDR2 YNFKEQ. The CDR3 is made up of 14 amino acids. With 0 bases removed from V and 10 bases from J, the gap between germline ends came to 10 bases.

This rearrangement joins TRBV15 to TRBJ1-5; unclear D gene. The V end was cut by 0 bases, the J end by 4 bases, with 7 bases between. This CDR3 contains 14 residues. Germline V gene data show CDR1 as LNHNV and CDR2 as YYDKDF (reference sequence). Here the CDR3 DNA reads TGTGCCACCAGCAGAGAACTTGTAAATCAGCCCCAGCATTTT. This codes for CATSRELVNQPQHF.

This chain uses TRBV27 with TRBJ2-1; no definite D call. Trimming cost V 4 bases and J 6 bases, with 10 bases left between them. CDR3 length equals 13 residues. Looked up from germline, CDR1 is MNHEY and CDR2 is SMNVEV (reference sequence). CDR3: CASSYAPRNEQFF. DNA of the CDR3: TGTGCCAGCAGTTACGCGCCGCGCAATGAGCAGTTCTTC.

V and J are TRBV5-8 and TRBJ1-2; TRBD1 agrees at 9 bases. V lost 5 bases and J lost 4; bases outside the gene matches: 9. Germline CDR1 reads SGHTS; CDR2 reads YDEGEE. CDR3 length: 15 amino acids. CDR3 nucleotides: TGTGCCAGCAGGCCCCGGGACAGGGACACCTATGGCTACACCTTC. Amino acids: CASRPRDRDTYGYTF.

This chain connects TRBV5-6 to TRBJ2-2, with 14 positions matching TRBD2. Trimming took 4 bases from V and 1 from J; bases not matched to a gene: 3. This CDR3 region has 17 residues. CDR1 is SGHDT and CDR2 is YYEEEE in the germline V gene. The CDR3 spells CASSPGTSGGNTGELFF. CDR3 nucleotide sequence: TGTGCCAGCAGCCCGGGGACTAGCGGGGGGAACACCGGGGAGCTGTTTTTT.

This chain links TRBV6-5 with TRBJ1-4; D is unresolved. The CDR3 totals 14 residues. The ends were cut back, 4 bases at V and 5 bases at J, with 11 bases in the middle. Germline V CDR1 and CDR2: MNHEY, SVGAGI. For the CDR3, the DNA is TGTGCCAGCAGTTTCTCGAGCCAAAATGAAAAACTGTTTTTT. This translates into CASSFSSQNEKLFF.

This chain uses TRBV7-9 with TRBJ1-1, with 7 bases fitting TRBD1. With V trimmed by 4 bases and J by 1 base, 9 bases remained unmatched. The CDR3 length is 16 residues. Germline lookup yields CDR1 SEHNR and CDR2 FQNEAQ (reference sequence). The CDR3 bases are TGTGCCAGCAGCTCAGTCTTGACAGGGCAGAACACTGAAGCTTTCTTT. Protein sequence: CASSSVLTGQNTEAFF.

The J gene is TRBJ1-2, the V gene TRBV28, with no clear D. CDR1 is MDHEN, CDR2 SYDVKM, per germline. Trimming removed 6 bases from V and 3 bases from J, with 14 bases in between. The CDR3 contains 14 residues. The CDR3 sequence: CASSPSWADYGYTF. CDR3 in DNA: TGTGCCAGCAGCCCCTCTTGGGCAGACTATGGCTACACCTTC.

The chain uses TRBV5-6 and TRBJ1-1; 7 nucleotides match TRBD1. Germline V gives CDR1 SGHDT, CDR2 YYEEEE. Trimming took 1 base from V and 10 from J; bases not matched to a gene: 16. The CDR3 is made up of 16 amino acids. The CDR3 loop is CASSLTLWQGEIGAFF. The CDR3 nucleotides are TGTGCCAGCAGCTTGACCCTTTGGCAGGGGGAAATCGGAGCTTTCTTT.

This chain uses TRBV6-2 or TRBV6-3 with TRBJ1-1; D uncertain. Looked up from germline, CDR1 is MNHEY and CDR2 is SVGEGT. The V and J ends lost 5 bases and 2 bases respectively, with 12 bases between them. The CDR3 loop spans 14 amino acids. The CDR3 is CASSGVETNTEAFF. The CDR3 nucleotides read TGTGCCAGCAGTGGTGTGGAGACTAACACTGAAGCTTTCTTT.

The chain couples TRBV6-1 to TRBJ1-6; the D is unclear. There are 15 residues in the CDR3. Trimming took off 2 bases at V and 4 bases at J, with 9 bases between the two ends. The germline gives CDR1 MNHNS, CDR2 SASEGT. This CDR3 reads CASSERGWYNSPLHF. The CDR3 DNA reads as TGTGCCAGCAGTGAACGAGGATGGTATAATTCACCCCTCCACTTT.

The rearrangement links TRBV5-5 to TRBJ1-4, with TRBD1 matching over 9 bases. Trimming cost V 1 base and J 6 bases; bases outside gene matches: 4. Germline assignment: CDR1 SGHKS and CDR2 YYEKEE (reference sequence). CDR3 size: 15 residues. In DNA form, the CDR3 reads TGTGCCAGCAGCTTGTTGGGACAGGGCCATGAAAAACTGTTTTTT. This codes for CASSLLGQGHEKLFF.

The chain carries TRBV12-2 and TRBJ1-3; TRBD1, as called in the table, went unchecked against the DNA. TRBV12-2 is a pseudogene locus. The CDR3 has 14 amino acids. The CDR3 region is CASRDSRSGNTIYF. CDR3 nucleotide sequence: TGTGCAAGTCGCGACAGTCGGTCTGGAAACACCATATATTTT.

In regard to this clone: The junction differs from germline at one of its ends, possibly a read error. This chain connects TRBV7-7 to TRBJ2-5, with TRBD2 matching 11 bases. Germline CDR1 is SSHAT and CDR2 is FNYEAQ (reference sequence). CDR3 length: 16 residues. CDR3 bases: TGTGCTAGCAGTTCAGGGGCTAGCGGGGGGACAGAGACCCAGTACTTC. Residues: CASSSGASGGTETQYF.

The DNA of the CDR3 is TGTGCCAGTAATATGGGACAGGGAGATTCACCCCTCCACTTT. Translated, it gives CASNMGQGDSPLHF. This chain links TRBV19 with TRBJ1-6; TRBD1 aligns across 9 bases. Trimming at V came to 7 bases and at J to 8 bases, leaving 6 bases not matched to a gene. The CDR3 covers 14 residues. CDR1 is LNHDA, CDR2 SQIVND, per germline (reference sequence).